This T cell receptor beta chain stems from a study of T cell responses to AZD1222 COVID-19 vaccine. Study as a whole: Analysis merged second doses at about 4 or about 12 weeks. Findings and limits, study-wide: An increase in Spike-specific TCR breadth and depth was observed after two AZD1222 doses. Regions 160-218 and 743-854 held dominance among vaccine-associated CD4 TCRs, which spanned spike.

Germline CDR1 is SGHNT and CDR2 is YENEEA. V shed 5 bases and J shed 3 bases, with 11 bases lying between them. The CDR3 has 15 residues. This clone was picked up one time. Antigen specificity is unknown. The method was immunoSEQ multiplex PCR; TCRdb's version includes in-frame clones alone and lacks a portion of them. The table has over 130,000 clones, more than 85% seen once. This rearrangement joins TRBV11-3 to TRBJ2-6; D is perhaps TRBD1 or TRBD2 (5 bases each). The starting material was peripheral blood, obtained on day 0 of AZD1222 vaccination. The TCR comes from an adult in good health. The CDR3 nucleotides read TGTGCCAGCAGCCCTCGAGGGGTTGGGGCCAACGTCCTGACTTTC. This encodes CASSPRGVGANVLTF. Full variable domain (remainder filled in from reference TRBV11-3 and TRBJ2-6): EAGVVQSPRYKIIEKKQPVAFWCNPISGHNTLYWYLQNLGQGPELLIRYENEEAVDDSQLPKDRFSAERLKGVDSTLKIQPAELGDSAVYLCASSPRGVGANVLTFGAGSRLTVL.